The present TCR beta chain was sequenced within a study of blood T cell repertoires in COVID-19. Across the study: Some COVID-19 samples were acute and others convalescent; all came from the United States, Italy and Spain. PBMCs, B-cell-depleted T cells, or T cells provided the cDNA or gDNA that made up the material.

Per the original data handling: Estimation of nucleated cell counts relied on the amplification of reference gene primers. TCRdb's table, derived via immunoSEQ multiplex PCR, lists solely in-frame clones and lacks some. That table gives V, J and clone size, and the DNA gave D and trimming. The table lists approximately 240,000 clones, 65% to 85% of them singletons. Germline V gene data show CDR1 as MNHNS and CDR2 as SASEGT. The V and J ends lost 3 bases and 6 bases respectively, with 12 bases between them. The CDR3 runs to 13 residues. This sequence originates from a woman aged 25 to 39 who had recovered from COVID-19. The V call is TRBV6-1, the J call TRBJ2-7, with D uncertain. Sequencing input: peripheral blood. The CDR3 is CASSERQTPEQYF. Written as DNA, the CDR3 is TGTGCCAGCAGTGAGAGACAAACTCCCGAGCAGTACTTC.